This T cell receptor beta chain emerged from a study of graft-versus-host responses after intestinal transplantation (dated by TCRdb to the early 2020s). About the full investigation: The transplants that recipients got were multivisceral, liver-intestinal, or isolated intestinal. All recipients received anti-thymocyte globulin induction followed by maintenance tacrolimus and steroids for roughly three years. Graft-versus-host and host-versus-graft alloreactive T cell clones were tracked in the graft, circulation and bone marrow after intestinal transplantation using bulk TCR-beta CDR3 sequencing. To identify alloreactive clones, pre-transplant mixed lymphocyte reaction products were sequenced and then compared with unstimulated pre-transplant donor and recipient T cells. The cohort enrolled 24 intestinal transplant recipients, one of whom was a retransplant, and 3 patients without pretransplant specimens were excluded. Donor T cell macrochimerism was defined as a peak of at least 4% donor T cells among recipient peripheral blood mononuclear cells. Samples from three later patients were sequenced in-house on an Illumina MiSeq with MiXCR processing rather than by the commercial service.

The study at large found these results: Early after transplant, peak levels of circulating GvH clones were associated with declines in HvG clones. Patients with donor T cell macrochimerism had high GvH to HvG T cell clonal ratios in their allografts. The conclusions were limited by the relatively low number and heterogeneity of the intestinal transplant patients. GvH clones were detected in recipient bone marrow, and some of these GvH clones were observed earlier in ileal mucosa or blood, consistent with an intestinal mucosal origin.

As to this clone: It has no known antigen specificity. Per-base quality was not reported, and no clone a single base away is much larger than it.

For this chain, trimming is 4 bases at the V end and 4 bases at the J end, and the number of junction bases without a gene match is 6. The germline V gene gives CDR1 as SNHLY and CDR2 as FYNNEI. The CDR3, from cysteine to phenylalanine, totals 15 residues. CDR3 DNA only is kept here, 45 bases in frame from base 1. Per the publication, the time point label means: postoperative day 105 after intestinal transplantation (dayNNNN = postoperative day). In the first month after transplant, blood samples were collected up to 4 times, and after that at least monthly when available. Library generation was performed with the immunoSEQ multiplex PCR assay. For most patients, high-throughput TCR-beta CDR3 sequencing of genomic DNA was performed by Adaptive Biotechnologies. Per the authors' processing: Adaptive's ImmunoSEQ software supplied the TCR sequencing data for under 20 patients, while MiXCR and VDJtools were used to process a few other patients. CDR3 nucleotide sequences shared between donor and recipient were removed because the origin of such sequences could not be assigned. Alloreactive clones required at least 2-fold expansion over unstimulated cells and minimum CFSE-low frequency of 0.002% (template counts) or 0.001% (read counts). A clone was considered mappable if detected in the sequenced pre-transplant spleen, lymph node, or MLR CFSE-low populations of the donor or recipient. Cumulative frequency of alloreactive clones was calculated as a percentage of all sequences weighted by copy number. In TCRdb, the immuneACCESS table is reduced to in-frame sequences with V and J assigned. These tables do not hold every clone; where another copy was compared, an unresolved V gene accounts for under half, and the others remain unexplained. V and J calls and clone size come straight from that table; D and trimming were deduced from the DNA. The sample data list more than 9,500 clones, and approximately 90% of these were observed just once. The top ten clonotypes cover under 3.5% of the sample.

The receptor was derived from a human patient who received an intestinal transplant, so some T cells may come from the graft donor. The rearrangement combines TRBV2 with TRBJ2-3; 9 of the junction bases match TRBD2. The sequencing used PBMCs, collected 105 days after intestinal transplantation. The DNA sequence is as follows: TGTGCCAGCAGTGGGGGAGCGGGGGGCTCAGATACGCAGTATTTT. The encoded protein is CASSGGAGGSDTQYF. With the portions outside the CDR3 filled from the reference TRBV2 and TRBJ2-3 genes, the complete variable region becomes EPEVTQTPSHQVTQMGQEVILRCVPISNHLYFYWYRQILGQKVEFLVSFYNNEISEKSEIFDDQFSVERPDGSNFTLKIRSTKLEDSAMYFCASSGGAGGSDTQYFGPGTRLTVL.